This T cell receptor (beta chain) was obtained from a study of T cells after yellow fever vaccination. Study-wide findings and caveats: Clonotype sharing between CD4 and CD8 compartments was small.

Points on this clonotype: Its cognate antigen is unknown. This may stem from a read error, because a much larger clone lies one nucleotide away.

The CDR3 is 15 amino acids. Germline V gives CDR1 SGHVS, CDR2 FNYEAQ. Trimming took 1 base from V and 4 from J; bases not matched to a gene: 2. TCRdb itself ran the 5' RACE reads through MiXCR, one entry per CDR3 protein. Among about 110,000 distinct CDR3 sequences listed, 8.4% were seen once. This clonotype was obtained from a man aged 25 to 45 who received the YFV17D yellow fever vaccine. The chain employs TRBV7-6 and TRBJ2-5; 11 positions agree with TRBD2. This specimen was CD8+ T cells sorted from PBMCs, taken 45 days after the yellow fever booster vaccination. For the CDR3, the DNA is TGTGCCAGCAGCTTAGGGCTAGCGGGAGGAGAGACCCAGTACTTC. It codes for CASSLGLAGGETQYF.